This T cell receptor beta chain was captured in a study of blood T cell repertoires in COVID-19. Turning to the study itself: The origin of the acute and convalescent COVID-19 samples was the United States, Italy and Spain. From T cells, B-cell-depleted T cells, or PBMCs came the material, which was cDNA or gDNA.

CDR1 is MNHEY and CDR2 is SVGEGT in the germline V gene. J was trimmed by 3 bases and V by 4 bases; bases with no gene match: 3. The CDR3 spans 14 residues. Produced via immunoSEQ multiplex PCR; TCRdb's table is partial and in-frame only. The table has some 220,000 clones, about 78% seen once. The sequenced sample consisted of peripheral blood. The TCR sequence derives from a woman in her 70s with acute or convalescent COVID-19. The chain joins TRBV6-2 or TRBV6-3 to TRBJ2-5; 9 nucleotides agree with TRBD1. CDR3 amino acids: CASSFRDREETQYF. As DNA, the CDR3 is TGTGCCAGCAGTTTCCGGGACAGGGAAGAGACCCAGTACTTC.